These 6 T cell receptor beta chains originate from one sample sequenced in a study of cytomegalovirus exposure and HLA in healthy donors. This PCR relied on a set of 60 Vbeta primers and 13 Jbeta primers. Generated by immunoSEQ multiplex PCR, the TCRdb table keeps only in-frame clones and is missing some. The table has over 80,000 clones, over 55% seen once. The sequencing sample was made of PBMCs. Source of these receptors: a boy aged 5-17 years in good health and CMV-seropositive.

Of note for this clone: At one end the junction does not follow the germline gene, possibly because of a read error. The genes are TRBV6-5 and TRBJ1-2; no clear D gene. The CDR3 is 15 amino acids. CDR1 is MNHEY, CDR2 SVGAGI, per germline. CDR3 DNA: TGTGCCAGCAGTCAACTCGAGGGAATCAACTATGGCTACCCCTTC. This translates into CASSQLEGINYGYPF.

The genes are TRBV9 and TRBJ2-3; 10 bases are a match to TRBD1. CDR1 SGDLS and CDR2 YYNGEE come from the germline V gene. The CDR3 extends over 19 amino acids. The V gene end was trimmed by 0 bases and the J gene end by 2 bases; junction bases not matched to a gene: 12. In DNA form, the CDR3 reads TGTGCCAGCAGCGTAGGAGCTGGTCGGACAGGGGGTTTCACAGATACGCAGTATTTT. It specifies CASSVGAGRTGGFTDTQYF.

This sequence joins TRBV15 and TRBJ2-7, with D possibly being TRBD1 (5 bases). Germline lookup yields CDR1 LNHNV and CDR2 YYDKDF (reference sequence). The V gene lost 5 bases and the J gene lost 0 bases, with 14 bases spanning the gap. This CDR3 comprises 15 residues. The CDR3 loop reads CATSEDTMSSYEQYF. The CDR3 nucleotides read TGTGCCACCAGCGAGGACACGATGAGCTCCTACGAGCAGTACTTC.

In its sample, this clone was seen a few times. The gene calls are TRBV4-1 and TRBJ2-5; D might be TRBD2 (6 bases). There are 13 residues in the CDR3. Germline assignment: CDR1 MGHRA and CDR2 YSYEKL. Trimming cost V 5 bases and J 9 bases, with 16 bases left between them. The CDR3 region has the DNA TGCGCCAGCAGCGTGACCCTCGGGGAGGCCCAGTACTTC. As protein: CASSVTLGEAQYF.

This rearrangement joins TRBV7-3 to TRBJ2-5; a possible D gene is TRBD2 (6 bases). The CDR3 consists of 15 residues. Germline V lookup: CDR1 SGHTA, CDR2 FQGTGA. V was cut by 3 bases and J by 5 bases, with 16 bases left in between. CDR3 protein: CASSLGSSREETQYF. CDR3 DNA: TGTGCCAGCAGCTTGGGCTCGAGTCGGGAGGAGACCCAGTACTTC.

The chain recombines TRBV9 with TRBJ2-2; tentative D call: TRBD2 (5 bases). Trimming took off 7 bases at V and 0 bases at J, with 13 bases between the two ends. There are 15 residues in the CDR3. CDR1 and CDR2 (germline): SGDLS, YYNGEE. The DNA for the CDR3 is TGTGCCAGCGCGAAGGACTTGTCGAACACCGGGGAGCTGTTTTTT. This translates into CASAKDLSNTGELFF.